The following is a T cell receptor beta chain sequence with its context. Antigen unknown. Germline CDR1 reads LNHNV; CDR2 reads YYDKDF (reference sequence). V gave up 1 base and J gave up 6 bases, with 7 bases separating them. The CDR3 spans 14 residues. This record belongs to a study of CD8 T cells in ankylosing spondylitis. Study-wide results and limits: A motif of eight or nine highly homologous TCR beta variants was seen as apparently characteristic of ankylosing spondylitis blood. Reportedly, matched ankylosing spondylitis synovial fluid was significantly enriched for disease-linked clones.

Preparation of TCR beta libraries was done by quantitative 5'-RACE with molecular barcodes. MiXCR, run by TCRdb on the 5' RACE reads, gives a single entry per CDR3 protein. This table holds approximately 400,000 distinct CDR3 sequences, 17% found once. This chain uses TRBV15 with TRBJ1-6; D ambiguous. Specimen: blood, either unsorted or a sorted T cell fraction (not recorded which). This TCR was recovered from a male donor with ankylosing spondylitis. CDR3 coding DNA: TGTGCCACCAGCAGAGTTGGCGGTAATTCACCCCTCCACTTT. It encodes CATSRVGGNSPLHF.